This TCR beta chain was profiled in a study of low-dose radiotherapy and immunotherapy resistance in tumors. Study overall: A total of 6.5 Gy was given to Cohort 1 as 0.5 Gy per fraction every 2 weeks. The study gave Cohort 2 1 Gy per fraction every two weeks, totaling 13 Gy over 26 weeks.

The CDR3 covers 13 residues. Germline V lookup: CDR1 LGHDT, CDR2 YNNKEL (reference sequence). Trimming pared 4 bases from V and 5 bases from J, leaving 11 bases between. Time point reported: before trial treatment. Tumors of eligible patients were advanced, solid and lacking tumor-infiltrating lymphocytes. First-strand cDNA used TRAV- and TRBV-specific primers, covering alpha and beta chains. A constant-region primer paired with the V-primer adapter amplified TCRs over approximately 18 PCR cycles. TCRdb re-derived calls from the reads in MiXCR, one entry per CDR3 protein. This repertoire shows approximately 90,000 distinct CDR3 sequences, 15% to 20% found once; its top ten account for 2.8%. The table lists this clonotype with many counts.

This specimen was PBMCs, taken before treatment. V usage is TRBV3-1 and J usage is TRBJ2-5; D unresolved. The sequence came from a male donor with prostate cancer. CDR3 protein: CASSRPPSETQYF. The CDR3 DNA follows: TGTGCCAGCAGCCGACCACCCTCGGAGACCCAGTACTTC.